What follows describes a single T cell receptor (beta chain). Antigen specificity is unknown. Possible read error: a much larger clone is one base away. Three rounds of nested PCR, following a modified ARM-PCR protocol, produced the TCRbeta library. MiXCR, run by TCRdb on the multiplex PCR reads, gives a single entry per CDR3 protein. Of about 60,000 distinct CDR3 sequences listed, around two thirds are singletons. The data belong to a study of tumor and adjacent non-tumor tissue in lung cancer. Study-level background: Samples averaged approximately 4.2 million productive TCRbeta reads each. Findings of the study overall: Top 100 clones took a larger repertoire share in normal lung.

This sample's RNA came from whole unsorted tissue. The normal lung tissue was taken more than 3 cm from the tumor edge. Between August and November 2014, newly diagnosed, chemotherapy-naive lung cancer patients underwent thoracic surgery in China. Germline CDR1 MNHEY, CDR2 SVGAGI. This CDR3 is 16 amino acids long. Trimming shortened V by 6 bases and J by 4 bases, and 18 bases separated the two germline ends. Specimen: distant non-tumor lung tissue. V and J are TRBV6-5 and TRBJ2-2; D is perhaps TRBD1 or TRBD2 (7 bases each). The sequence came from a man aged 70-80 years with non-small cell lung cancer. CDR3 nucleotide sequence: TGTGCCAGCAGGAGGGAGGGGGCGACGAGCACCGGGGAGCTGTTTTTT. It encodes CASRREGATSTGELFF.